This record covers a single TCR beta chain. The entry originates in a study of T cell changes during pregnancy in multiple sclerosis. Germline V lookup: CDR1 MNHNY, CDR2 SVGAGI (reference sequence). The V and J ends lost 7 bases and 4 bases respectively, with 15 bases between them. The CDR3 is 14 residues long. The assay was immunoSEQ multiplex PCR, and TCRdb's table has in-frame clones only and misses some. The sample yields about 100,000 clones, 94% seen once. V usage is TRBV6-6 and J usage is TRBJ2-3; a weak D match, TRBD1 (6 bases). The sample consisted of peripheral blood, taken before pregnancy. This TCR was recovered from a female donor with multiple sclerosis, enrolled in a pregnancy study. The DNA for the CDR3 is TGTGCCAGCACCCACCGGGCAGGGGCAGATACGCAGTATTTT. Translated, it gives CASTHRAGADTQYF.